A selection of T cell receptor beta chains follows, all from one sample in a study of T cells in Graves' hyperthyroidism and ophthalmopathy. TCRdb re-called the multiplex PCR reads through MiXCR, storing one row per CDR3 protein. The table lists 350,000 or so distinct CDR3 sequences, 17% of them singletons, with almost 35% in the top ten. Sequencing was done on a sample of blood. These receptors originate from a woman aged 25 to 39 with Graves' hyperthyroidism that later progressed to Graves' ophthalmopathy. CDR3s include the opening cysteine and the closing phenylalanine or tryptophan. A D gene is named only where the DNA matches it firmly. Clone size appears in some rows only: once, few, many, or a class for an expanded clone.

>-|TRBJ1-1|TRBV14|-
CASSPRGQQNTEAFF
TGCGCCAGCAGCCCGAGAGGACAGCAGAACACTGAAGCTTTCTTT
>TRBD1|TRBJ1-2|TRBV7-9|few
CASSSDRGSLNYGYTF
TGTGCCAGCAGTTCGGACAGGGGGAGCCTGAACTATGGCTACACCTTC
>-|TRBJ1-1|TRBV4-2|-
CASSHAPASEGGDTEAFF
TGTGCCAGCAGCCACGCGCCGGCCTCAGAGGGTGGGGATACTGAAGCTTTCTTT
>-|TRBJ1-1|TRBV7-2|many
CASSLIRAGLYQEAFF
TGTGCCAGCAGCTTGATTCGGGCGGGGCTCTACCAGGAAGCTTTCTTT
>-|TRBJ2-7|TRBV13|many
CASSSPGPQGFTYEQYF
TGTGCCAGCAGCTCTCCCGGACCTCAGGGTTTTACCTACGAGCAGTACTTC
>TRBD1|TRBJ1-5|TRBV4-1|few
CASSQATGMVQPQHF
TGCGCCAGCAGCCAGGCGACAGGGATGGTTCAGCCCCAGCATTTT
>-|TRBJ1-2|TRBV29-1|many
CSVMDRVYGYTF
TGCAGCGTGATGGACAGAGTCTATGGCTACACCTTC
>TRBD1|TRBJ1-1|TRBV20-1|-
CSAIGQGASYTEAFF
TGCAGTGCTATTGGTCAGGGGGCGTCGTACACTGAAGCTTTCTTT
>-|TRBJ1-1|TRBV5-5|many
CASSLAGTGGAEAFF
TGTGCCAGCAGCTTGGCAGGCACTGGGGGGGCTGAAGCTTTCTTT
>-|TRBJ1-2|TRBV5-1|-
CASSLDGGRAGYTF
TGCGCCAGCAGCTTGGATGGGGGGCGTGCCGGCTACACCTTC
>TRBD2|TRBJ2-7|TRBV5-6|-
CASSPIRTSGGYEQYF
TGTGCCAGCAGCCCCATCCGGACTAGCGGGGGCTACGAGCAGTACTTC
>TRBD1|TRBJ2-7|TRBV20-1|many
CSASGTGASYEQYF
TGCAGTGCTAGCGGGACAGGGGCATCCTACGAGCAGTACTTC
>TRBD1|TRBJ1-5|TRBV27|few
CASSSRDRRLHF
TGTGCCAGCAGTTCCCGGGACAGACGGTTACATTTT
>-|TRBJ2-7|TRBV6-2/TRBV6-3|many
CASSLGSNYEQYF
TGTGCCAGCAGCCTCGGGTCTAACTACGAGCAGTACTTC
>-|TRBJ2-1|TRBV19|many
CACSRDISYNEQFF
TGTGCCTGCAGCCGGGACATCTCCTACAATGAGCAGTTCTTC
>TRBD1|TRBJ1-4|TRBV28|many
CASKGGQGVEKLFF
TGTGCCAGCAAGGGCGGCCAGGGGGTTGAAAAACTGTTTTTT
>TRBD2|TRBJ2-1|TRBV7-2|many
CASSLQAGGPTEQFF
TGTGCCAGCAGCTTACAGGCGGGAGGCCCCACCGAGCAGTTCTTC
>-|TRBJ1-1|TRBV13|many
CASSLGGGRTEAFF
TGTGCCAGCAGCCTAGGGGGGGGTAGGACTGAAGCTTTCTTT
>-|TRBJ2-5|TRBV2|-
CASTRRGSIQETQYF
TGTGCCAGCACCCGGAGAGGCAGCATCCAAGAGACCCAGTACTTC
>TRBD1|TRBJ2-5|TRBV6-1|many
CASSNYRDRGETQYF
TGTGCCAGCAGCAACTACCGGGACAGAGGGGAGACCCAGTACTTC
>-|TRBJ1-4|TRBV3-1|many
CASSPLGGSNEKLFF
TGTGCCAGCAGCCCCCTTGGAGGGTCTAATGAAAAACTGTTTTTT
>TRBD2|TRBJ2-7|TRBV29-1|many
CSIFRGGSYEQYF
TGCAGCATCTTCCGGGGGGGCTCCTACGAGCAGTACTTC
>-|TRBJ2-7|TRBV5-1|-
CASSPAPSYEQYF
TGCGCCAGCAGCCCCGCGCCATCCTACGAGCAGTACTTC
>TRBD2|TRBJ2-5|TRBV29-1|many
CSVILAGAGETQYF
TGCAGCGTTATACTAGCGGGGGCGGGGGAGACCCAGTACTTC
>TRBD1|TRBJ1-4|TRBV18|many
CASSPPKGTEGYEKLFF
TGTGCCAGCTCACCACCGAAGGGGACAGAGGGTTATGAAAAACTGTTTTTT
>-|TRBJ1-5|TRBV12-3/TRBV12-4|many
CASSLGPNQPQHF
TGTGCCAGCAGCCTTGGACCGAATCAGCCCCAGCATTTT
>-|TRBJ2-7|TRBV7-9|-
CASSPRRATYEQYF
TGTGCCAGCAGCCCTCGGAGGGCGACCTACGAGCAGTACTTC
>-|TRBJ2-3|TRBV5-1|-
CASSLEGSGTDTQYF
TGCGCCAGCAGCTTGGAGGGCAGCGGCACAGATACGCAGTATTTT
>-|TRBJ1-2|TRBV19|few
CASWGNTGIYGYTF
TGTGCCAGTTGGGGAAACACAGGAATCTATGGCTACACCTTC
>-|TRBJ1-3|TRBV11-2|many
CASSPGRSSGNTIYF
TGTGCCAGCAGCCCGGGACGGAGCTCTGGAAACACCATATATTTT
>-|TRBJ2-7|TRBV20-1|-
CSARLLGRGSSYEQYF
TGCAGTGCTAGATTATTGGGACGGGGAAGCTCCTACGAGCAGTACTTC
>TRBD1|TRBJ1-5|TRBV20-1|few
CSATTRQGASSQPQHF
TGCAGTGCTACTACACGTCAGGGGGCGTCGAGTCAGCCCCAGCATTTT
>TRBD1|TRBJ1-6|TRBV7-3|few
CASSIPRGSNSPLHF
TGTGCCAGCAGCATCCCCAGGGGGTCAAATTCACCCCTCCACTTT
>TRBD1|TRBJ2-7|TRBV19|few
CASSIGGQGFGEQYF
TGTGCCAGTAGTATAGGAGGACAGGGGTTCGGCGAGCAGTACTTC
>-|TRBJ1-1|TRBV27|-
CASSQSGISEAFF
TGTGCCAGCAGTCAGTCAGGGATCTCTGAAGCTTTCTTT
>-|TRBJ2-2|TRBV19|many
CASSIDPLGGELFF
TGTGCCAGTAGTATAGACCCTCTGGGCGGGGAGCTGTTTTTT
>-|TRBJ1-2|TRBV9|many
CASSSPLGPKNYGYTF
TGTGCCAGCAGCTCCCCGCTTGGACCGAAAAACTATGGCTACACCTTC
>-|TRBJ2-6|TRBV28|-
CASRRTGSSGANVLTF
TGTGCCAGCAGACGTACAGGTAGCTCTGGGGCCAACGTCCTGACTTTC
>TRBD2|TRBJ2-5|TRBV5-1|-
CASSWGLAGVETQYF
TGCGCCAGCAGCTGGGGACTAGCGGGAGTAGAGACCCAGTACTTC
>-|TRBJ1-1|TRBV18|-
CASSPGHPRNKHTEAFF
TGTGCCAGCTCACCGGGGCACCCCAGGAACAAACACACTGAAGCTTTCTTT
>TRBD1|TRBJ2-2|TRBV12-3/TRBV12-4|-
CASSFRQGDTGELFF
TGTGCCAGCAGTTTTCGACAGGGGGACACCGGGGAGCTGTTTTTT
>-|TRBJ2-1|TRBV11-2|many
CASSTSWGARTYNEQFF
TGTGCCAGCAGCACCTCCTGGGGGGCTAGAACCTACAATGAGCAGTTCTTC
>TRBD1|TRBJ1-5|TRBV15|few
CATSSRYRDRGRRGNQPQHF
TGTGCCACCAGCAGTAGGTACCGGGACAGGGGGCGCAGAGGCAATCAGCCCCAGCATTTT
>TRBD2|TRBJ2-1|TRBV28|many
CASRPGTSDLEQFF
TGTGCCAGCCGACCTGGGACTAGCGACCTTGAGCAGTTCTTC
>TRBD1|TRBJ2-6|TRBV9|few
CASSPWDRESSGANVLTF
TGTGCCAGCAGCCCCTGGGACAGGGAGAGCTCTGGGGCCAACGTCCTGACTTTC
>-|TRBJ2-3|TRBV20-1|once
CSATDGSDTQYF
TGCAGTGCTACAGACGGGTCAGATACGCAGTATTTT
>-|TRBJ2-7|TRBV3-1|few
CASSQLDSGRSYEQYF
TGTGCCAGCAGCCAATTGGATTCTGGGCGGTCCTACGAGCAGTACTTC
>TRBD2|TRBJ2-1|TRBV6-2/TRBV6-3|many
CATSGTSGYNEQFF
TGTGCCACCTCCGGGACTAGCGGCTACAATGAGCAGTTCTTC
>-|TRBJ2-3|TRBV20-1|many
CSARDPQVPANTQYF
TGCAGTGCTAGAGATCCACAGGTCCCTGCCAATACGCAGTATTTT
>-|TRBJ1-5|TRBV7-8|many
CASSWTSNQPQHF
TGTGCCAGCAGCTGGACAAGCAATCAGCCCCAGCATTTT
>-|TRBJ2-1|TRBV5-1|many
CASSLSSGHNEQFF
TGCGCCAGCAGCTTGTCCAGCGGACACAATGAGCAGTTCTTC
>-|TRBJ2-2|TRBV20-1|many
CSARDFAGNTGELFF
TGCAGTGCTAGAGATTTTGCAGGAAACACCGGGGAGCTGTTTTTT
>TRBD2|TRBJ2-5|TRBV11-2|many
CASSLGLAGGRRKETQYF
TGTGCCAGCAGCTTAGGACTAGCGGGGGGCCGAAGGAAAGAGACCCAGTACTTC
>-|TRBJ2-1|TRBV28|many
CASSSSALSSYNEQFF
TGTGCCAGCAGTTCGTCTGCTCTGAGCTCCTACAATGAGCAGTTCTTC
>-|TRBJ2-7|TRBV20-1|many
CSVCTTAAYEQYF
TGCAGTGTATGTACGACCGCCGCCTACGAGCAGTACTTC
>TRBD1|TRBJ2-7|TRBV4-1|few
CASSQEGGQGWAYEQYF
TGCGCCAGCAGCCAAGAAGGAGGACAGGGGTGGGCCTACGAGCAGTACTTC
>TRBD1|TRBJ2-7|TRBV28|many
CASSHPRTGSEQYF
TGTGCCAGCAGTCATCCTCGGACAGGGAGCGAGCAGTACTTC